What follows are 6 T cell receptor beta chains derived from one specimen sequenced in a study of cytomegalovirus exposure and HLA in healthy donors. PCR primers comprised 60 Vbeta and 13 Jbeta primers. TCRdb keeps only in-frame clones here, not all; method: immunoSEQ multiplex PCR. The sample contains 150,000 to 200,000 clones, 65% to 80% of which appear only once. The specimen was PBMCs. These receptors were collected from a woman under 40 in good health and CMV-seropositive.

V and J are TRBV7-2 and TRBJ2-3; 8 positions match TRBD1. Germline CDR1 and CDR2: SGHTA and FQGNSA. CDR3 length: 15 residues. V shed 5 bases and J 7 bases; nucleotides not matched to a gene: 11. The CDR3 protein is CASSPAGQGVNTQYF. CDR3 in DNA: TGTGCCAGCAGCCCTGCCGGACAGGGTGTAAATACGCAGTATTTT.

The CDR3 protein is CASSQIDRGQRGYTF. The CDR3, as DNA: TGCGCCAGCAGCCAAATAGACAGGGGGCAACGAGGCTACACCTTC. The chain recombines TRBV4-3 with TRBJ1-2, with 10 bases aligning to TRBD1. The ends lost 2 bases at V and 8 bases at J; junction bases unmatched: 8. The CDR3 loop spans 15 amino acids. Germline CDR1 is LGHNA and CDR2 is YSLEER.

The CDR3 protein is CASRRRGTGAYEQYF. Written as DNA, the CDR3 is TGTGCCAGCAGACGCCGCGGGACAGGCGCCTACGAGCAGTACTTC. The chain links TRBV11-3 to TRBJ2-7; TRBD1 matches at 8 bases. CDR1 is SGHNT and CDR2 is YENEEA in the germline V gene. The CDR3 covers 15 residues. J was trimmed by 2 bases and V by 6 bases; bases with no gene match: 9. Complete variable domain (other parts from reference TRBV11-3 and TRBJ2-7): EAGVVQSPRYKIIEKKQPVAFWCNPISGHNTLYWYLQNLGQGPELLIRYENEEAVDDSQLPKDRFSAERLKGVDSTLKIQPAELGDSAVYLCASRRRGTGAYEQYFGPGTRLTVT.

J is TRBJ1-2 and V is TRBV7-9; TRBD1 aligns across 12 bases. The CDR3 has 16 residues. With V trimmed by 5 bases and J by 3 bases, 7 bases remained unmatched. Germline CDR1 is SEHNR and CDR2 is FQNEAQ (reference sequence). CDR3 protein: CASSGSGTGGYYGYTF. CDR3 coding DNA: TGTGCCAGCAGCGGATCCGGGACAGGGGGCTACTATGGCTACACCTTC.

As concerns this clone: Mismatch with germline at one junction end may stem from a read error. V usage is TRBV9 and J usage is TRBJ2-7, with D maybe TRBD2 (6 bases). This CDR3 region has 15 residues. Germline V gives CDR1 SGDLS, CDR2 YYNGEE. The CDR3 reads CVSSVEAGRTYEQYF. CDR3 DNA: TGTGTCAGCAGCGTAGAGGCAGGGAGGACCTACGAGCAGTACTTC.

The V gene is TRBV4-3, the J gene TRBJ2-5; the match to TRBD2 covers 8 bases. Losses at the gene ends were 1 base for V and 7 bases for J; bases not matched to a gene: 11. Germline CDR1 LGHNA, CDR2 YSLEER. The CDR3 extends over 16 amino acids. In DNA, the CDR3 is TGCGCCAGCAGCCAAGCTTTACTAGCGGACCGGGGGACCCAGTACTTC. Residues: CASSQALLADRGTQYF.